The 2 T cell receptor beta chains below all came from one sample that was sequenced in a study of T-cell memory formation after mild COVID-19. Each CDR3 protein is one row after TCRdb ran MiXCR on the 5' RACE reads. The sample carries approximately 560,000 distinct CDR3 sequences, roughly 17% recorded once. The sequenced material came from PBMCs or a T cell subset sorted from them (not recorded which). The receptors were gathered from an adult woman who had mild COVID-19 (a few samples of this study predate the infection). Cell type and time point are not known.

The chain uses TRBV12-3 or TRBV12-4 and TRBJ2-3; 7 bases align to TRBD1. The CDR3 runs 17 residues. Trimming removed 8 bases from V and 3 bases from J; junction bases left unmatched: 17. CDR3 amino acids: CASGQGGHSSGTDTQYF. The CDR3 nucleotides read TGTGCCAGCGGACAAGGGGGCCACTCTTCGGGGACAGATACGCAGTATTTT.

Worth noting for this clonotype: At one boundary the junction diverges from the germline segment, which might be a read error. The chain is built from TRBV6-1 and TRBJ1-4, with D unresolved. This CDR3 comprises 16 residues. In germline, CDR1 is MNHNS, CDR2 SASEGT. The CDR3 region has the DNA TGTGCAAGCAGTGAAGTGAAAGGCACAACTAATGAAAAACTGTTTTTT. It yields the protein CASSEVKGTTNEKLFF.